This is a list of T cell receptor beta chains from one sample in a study of cytomegalovirus exposure and HLA in healthy donors. The table came from immunoSEQ multiplex PCR; TCRdb's copy has only in-frame clones and leaves some out. The sample contains approximately 240,000 clones, 90% to 95% of which appear only once. The sample taken for sequencing was PBMCs. The receptor set was obtained from a woman between 18 and 30 years old in good health and CMV-seronegative. The CDR3 runs from the conserved cysteine through the conserved F or W. The D gene is left open where the match is weak. Size values are once, few and many counts, or a class for expanded clones, and some rows have none.

TRBV27	TRBJ2-1	-	-	TGTGCCAGCAGTCCCTCAGGCTCCTACAATGAGCAGTTCTTC	CASSPSGSYNEQFF
TRBV11-2	TRBJ2-7	-	-	TGTGCCAGCAGCTTAGATCTTCGGGGAGTCCACTACGAGCAGTACTTC	CASSLDLRGVHYEQYF
TRBV11-3	TRBJ2-3	-	-	TGTGCCAGCAGCTTCGCAGGGGGGAGCACAGATACGCAGTATTTT	CASSFAGGSTDTQYF
TRBV18	TRBJ2-2	-	TRBD1	TGTGCCAGCTCACCGACAGGGGGTACCGGGGAGCTGTTTTTT	CASSPTGGTGELFF
TRBV27	TRBJ2-7	-	-	TGTGCCAGCAGTTTATTGGGGGGAAACTACGAGCAGTACTTC	CASSLLGGNYEQYF
TRBV9	TRBJ1-5	-	-	TGTGCCAGCAGCGTGCAGGGAAGCAATCAGCCCCAGCATTTT	CASSVQGSNQPQHF
TRBV10-3	TRBJ2-1	-	-	TGTGCCATCAGCCCCGCAGATACCCAATTCCTCCATGAGCAGTTCTTC	CAISPADTQFLHEQFF
TRBV6-6	TRBJ2-1	-	-	TGTGCCAGCTTCGGGAAGGGACATAATAACTACAATGAGCAGTTCTTC	CASFGKGHNNYNEQFF
TRBV9	TRBJ1-2	-	-	TGTGCCAGCAGCCCCACCCGGCGGGGTGTAGTAGTCGATGGCTACACCTTC	CASSPTRRGVVVDGYTF
TRBV6-1	TRBJ2-7	few	-	TGTGCCAGCAGTGAGGTTGTGGGCACAGGGATTCACTACGAGCAGTACTTC	CASSEVVGTGIHYEQYF
TRBV29-1	TRBJ2-1	-	TRBD1	TGCAGCGCCTCATTGACAGGGTACAATGAGCAGTTCTTC	CSASLTGYNEQFF
TRBV7-6	TRBJ2-1	-	-	TGTGCCAGCAGCTTATTTACTGCCGTCGACTACAATGAGCAGTTCTTC	CASSLFTAVDYNEQFF
TRBV5-1	TRBJ2-3	-	TRBD1	TGCGCCAGCAGCGGTACAGGGGGTCACCCCACAGATACGCAGTATTTT	CASSGTGGHPTDTQYF
TRBV30	TRBJ2-7	once	-	TGTGCCTGGAGTCCCGCTGTAGCCGGAGGGTACGAGCAGTACTTC	CAWSPAVAGGYEQYF
TRBV5-1	TRBJ1-2	-	-	TGCGCCAGCAGCTTGGCCTCGGTGGACTATGGCTACACCTTC	CASSLASVDYGYTF
TRBV27	TRBJ2-1	-	TRBD2	TGTGCCAGCAGTTCCCTAGCGGGACCCTACAATGAGCAGTTCTTC	CASSSLAGPYNEQFF
TRBV13	TRBJ2-6	-	TRBD2	TGTGCCAGCAGCCAGGGACTAGCGGGAACCGGGGCCAACGTCCTGACTTTC	CASSQGLAGTGANVLTF
TRBV4-1	TRBJ2-7	-	-	TGCGCCAGCAGCCAGCCCTTCGGGACTGGATTATACGAGCAGTACTTC	CASSQPFGTGLYEQYF
TRBV2	TRBJ2-3	-	TRBD1	TGTGCCAGCAGTGCCCGGGGCCCAGGGGGTCCAGATACGCAGTATTTT	CASSARGPGGPDTQYF
TRBV11-2	TRBJ1-2	-	-	TGTGCCAGCAGCGAGCAGACAGGATACGGCTACACCTTC	CASSEQTGYGYTF
TRBV27	TRBJ2-5	-	-	TGTGCCAGCAGTTTTGACGGGGGAGAGACCCAGTACTTC	CASSFDGGETQYF
TRBV6-1	TRBJ1-3	-	TRBD1	TGTGCCAGCAGTGCGACAGGGGGAGGAAACACCATATATTTT	CASSATGGGNTIYF
TRBV19	TRBJ1-5	-	-	TGTGCCAGTACCGACATGCATCCCCAGCCCCAGCATTTT	CASTDMHPQPQHF
TRBV11-1	TRBJ1-2	-	TRBD1	TGTGCCAGCAGCCCCCTTGGGACAGGCATGAACTATGGCTACACCTTC	CASSPLGTGMNYGYTF
TRBV2	TRBJ1-5	-	-	TGTGCCAGCGCCCCGACAGATCGTAATCAGCCCCAGCATTTT	CASAPTDRNQPQHF
TRBV6-5	TRBJ1-1	-	-	TGTGCCAGCACGGGAAGTCAGGTTCGCACTGAAGCTTTCTTT	CASTGSQVRTEAFF
TRBV14	TRBJ2-4	-	-	TGTGCCAGCAGCCAGCAGAGCCTGCCACTAGCCGGGAACATTCAGTACTTC	CASSQQSLPLAGNIQYF
TRBV28	TRBJ1-2	-	-	TGTGCCAGCAGTTTAGAGGCAAACTATGGCTACACCTTC	CASSLEANYGYTF
TRBV5-1	TRBJ1-2	-	-	TGCGCCAGCAGCTTGGGTGTCAAAAACTTGAGCGGCTACACCTTC	CASSLGVKNLSGYTF
TRBV6-5	TRBJ2-3	-	TRBD2	TGTGCCACCGCTACCGGGACTATCGCAGATACGCAGTATTTT	CATATGTIADTQYF
TRBV6-1	TRBJ1-1	-	-	TGTGCCAGCAGTGAAGTATCCAGGGCTGAAGCTTTCTTT	CASSEVSRAEAFF
TRBV6-5	TRBJ2-2	-	-	TGTGCCAGCAGCAAACTGGCGAACACCGGGGAGCTGTTTTTT	CASSKLANTGELFF
TRBV7-2	TRBJ1-3	-	-	TGTGCCAGCAGCCCAATAGCGGGGGCGTACACCATATATTTT	CASSPIAGAYTIYF
TRBV1	TRBJ1-1	-	-	TGCACCAGCAGCCGACCTGAGACAGTTGCGGTTCCTGAAGCTTTCTTT	CTSSRPETVAVPEAFF
TRBV28	TRBJ1-2	-	TRBD1	TGTGCCAGCCAAAAGACAGGGTTCGCCTATGGCTACACCTTC	CASQKTGFAYGYTF
TRBV15	TRBJ2-7	-	-	TGTGCCACCAGCAGAGATAGTTCGTGGGGCAGCTCCTACGAGCAGTACTTC	CATSRDSSWGSSYEQYF
TRBV27	TRBJ1-1	-	-	TGTGCCAGCAGTTTGCGGGCCGAGAACACTGAAGCTTTCTTT	CASSLRAENTEAFF
TRBV19	TRBJ1-6	-	-	TGTGCCAGTTCAGGGACGGGGGATCGGTCACCCCTCCACTTT	CASSGTGDRSPLHF
TRBV27	TRBJ2-1	-	-	TGTGCCAGCCTCGAAACCCTAAGCTCCTACAATGAGCAGTTCTTC	CASLETLSSYNEQFF
TRBV7-8	TRBJ2-1	-	TRBD2	TGTGCCAGCAGCTTACGGACTAGCGGATACAATGAGCAGTTCTTC	CASSLRTSGYNEQFF
TRBV19	TRBJ2-1	-	TRBD2	TGTGCCAGTAGTTGGCTAGCGGCCAATGAGCAGTTCTTC	CASSWLAANEQFF
TRBV4-1	TRBJ1-3	-	TRBD1	TGCGCCAGCAGCCAAGAAGACAGGGTCGGAAACACCATATATTTT	CASSQEDRVGNTIYF
TRBV25-1	TRBJ2-3	-	-	TGTGCCAGCAGTGAATATGGGGGGGCTGAAGATACGCAGTATTTT	CASSEYGGAEDTQYF
TRBV30	TRBJ2-1	-	TRBD2	TGTGCCTGGAGGGGCCTAGCGGGAGGGTACAATGAGCAGTTCTTC	CAWRGLAGGYNEQFF
TRBV14	TRBJ2-1	-	TRBD2	TGTGCCAGCAGCCCCGGACTAGCGGGAGTTAGTGAGCAGTTCTTC	CASSPGLAGVSEQFF
TRBV10-1	TRBJ1-1	few	-	TGCGCCAGCCAGGCAAAGGTGGCTTTCTTT	CASQAKVAFF
TRBV6-5	TRBJ2-1	-	-	TGTGCCAGCAGTAAGGAATGGGCCTCCTACAATGAGCAGTTCTTC	CASSKEWASYNEQFF